This is a list of T cell receptor beta chains from one sample in a study of CD8 T cells in Susac syndrome. TCRdb processed the immunoSEQ multiplex PCR reads anew with MiXCR; each CDR3 protein has one entry. The table lists approximately 230,000 distinct CDR3 sequences, about 93% of them singletons. The sequencing sample was made of CD4+ T cells from PBMCs. All receptors come from a human donor with multiple sclerosis. The CDR3 runs from the conserved cysteine through the conserved F or W. Fields, in order: D gene, CDR3 length, J gene, V gene, CDR3 DNA, CDR3 protein. A D gene is named only where the DNA matches it firmly.

>TRBD1|16|TRBJ2-2|TRBV12-5
TGTGCTAGTGGCCTCGACAGGGCCGGGAACACCGGGGAGCTGTTTTTT
CASGLDRAGNTGELFF
>TRBD1|17|TRBJ2-3|TRBV23-1
TGCGCCAGCAGTCAATACAGCCGGGACAGGGGCACAGATACGCAGTATTTT
CASSQYSRDRGTDTQYF
>NA|14|TRBJ2-4|TRBV7-3
TGTGCCAGCAGCCAAAGTGGGGGGCAAAACATTCAGTACTTC
CASSQSGGQNIQYF
>TRBD1|16|TRBJ2-1|TRBV4-2
TGTGCCAGCAGCCAAGAGGGGACAGGGATTAACAATGAGCAGTTCTTC
CASSQEGTGINNEQFF
>TRBD1|13|TRBJ1-1|TRBV19
TGTGCCAGTAGTCCGCCGGACAGGAGTGAAGCTTTCTTT
CASSPPDRSEAFF
>NA|14|TRBJ2-7|TRBV21-1
TGTGCCAGCAGTCCGCACAGGGTCCCCTACGAGCAGTACTTC
CASSPHRVPYEQYF
>NA|13|TRBJ1-2|TRBV7-9
TGTGCCAGCAGCTTAGGGGAGACGGGTGGCTACACCTTC
CASSLGETGGYTF
>NA|14|TRBJ1-1|TRBV3-1
TGTGCCAGCAGCCCGCTGACAGGACTCACTGAAGCTTTCTTT
CASSPLTGLTEAFF
>NA|13|TRBJ1-5|TRBV13
TGTGCCAGCAGCCGGACTAGCAATCAGCCCCAGCATTTT
CASSRTSNQPQHF
>NA|15|TRBJ2-5|TRBV5-1
TGCGCCAGCGAGGGAGAAGGTGCAGGCTTCGAGACCCAGTACTTC
CASEGEGAGFETQYF
>TRBD2|14|TRBJ2-5|TRBV5-1
TGCGCCAGCAGCCCGGGGACTATCCAAGAGACCCAGTACTTC
CASSPGTIQETQYF
>NA|15|TRBJ1-2|TRBV7-9
TGTGCCAGCAGCTTAGGAGTACAGGGACCCTATGGCTACACCTTC
CASSLGVQGPYGYTF
>NA|15|TRBJ1-1|TRBV21-1
TGTGCCAGCAGCAACTACAGATTCCGCAGCACTGAAGCTTTCTTT
CASSNYRFRSTEAFF
>NA|15|TRBJ1-2|TRBV27
TGTGCCAGCAGAAGACAGACAGGCGGGCACTATGGCTACACCTTC
CASRRQTGGHYGYTF
>TRBD1|14|TRBJ1-4|TRBV6-1
TGTGCCACCTTGATCCGGGACAGGGGTGAAAAACTGTTTTTT
CATLIRDRGEKLFF
>TRBD1|14|TRBJ1-1|TRBV28
TGTGCCAGCAGTCTGGGACAGGAGGTCGCCGAAGCTTTCTTT
CASSLGQEVAEAFF
>NA|13|TRBJ2-1|TRBV30
TGTGCCTGGAGTGTACCCCCAGAAAATGAGCAGTTCTTC
CAWSVPPENEQFF
>NA|14|TRBJ1-3|TRBV7-2
TGTGCCAGCAGCTCTTCAACTGGGGGAAACACCATATATTTT
CASSSSTGGNTIYF
>NA|13|TRBJ2-5|TRBV10-3
TGTGCCATCAGTGACGACTTCCAAGAGACCCAGTACTTC
CAISDDFQETQYF
>NA|16|TRBJ1-3|TRBV4-1
TGCGCCAGCAGCCAAGTTTGGTCTGGCACCGGAAACACCATATATTTT
CASSQVWSGTGNTIYF